This T cell receptor beta chain was sequenced in a study of T cells in Graves' hyperthyroidism and ophthalmopathy. The wider study: Peripheral blood specimens were obtained at initial diagnosis, prior to any treatment.

A few counts support this clonotype. V dropped 3 bases and J dropped 6 bases, with 18 bases sitting between them. Germline-derived CDR1 and CDR2 are DFQATT and SNEGSKA (reference sequence). The CDR3 contains 14 residues. TCR beta CDR3 regions were amplified from RNA transcripts. HTBI primers drove first-round RT-PCR of the TCR CDR3. TCRdb itself ran the multiplex PCR reads through MiXCR, one entry per CDR3 protein. The sample includes 500,000 to 600,000 distinct CDR3 sequences, around 15% seen only once; the top ten take approximately 20%. Hyperthyroidism, newly diagnosed and lasting under 2 months, affected patients aged 18 to 65. Exclusion of patients followed from uncontrolled infection, other autoimmune disease, pregnancy or lactation.

The chain has TRBV20-1 and TRBJ2-7, with D possibly being TRBD2 (6 bases). The receptor comes from a woman younger than 30 with Graves' hyperthyroidism. Sequencing was done on a sample of blood. CDR3 sequence: CSASILAPAGEQYF. The CDR3 DNA is TGCAGTGCTAGTATTCTAGCGCCCGCCGGCGAGCAGTACTTC.